This T cell receptor (beta chain) was sequenced during a study of blood T cell repertoires in COVID-19. Overall study context: From the United States, Italy and Spain came samples of acute and convalescent COVID-19. T cells, B-cell-depleted T cells, or PBMCs provided the cDNA or gDNA that served as material.

The germline gives CDR1 MNHEY, CDR2 SVGAGI. Trimming stripped 8 bases from V and 0 bases from J, with 10 bases between. The CDR3 is made up of 14 amino acids. This clone has a single count. Profiling relied on immunoSEQ multiplex PCR, and the TCRdb table lists in-frame clones only, not all of them. The sample records about 130,000 clones, about four fifths being singletons. The TCR comes from a man aged 60 to 75 with acute or convalescent COVID-19. Source material: peripheral blood. V gene TRBV6-5 combines with J gene TRBJ1-4; D call uncertain. The CDR3, as DNA: TGTGCCAGCCAAGACTCGGCAACTAATGAAAAACTGTTTTTT. Translated, it gives CASQDSATNEKLFF.